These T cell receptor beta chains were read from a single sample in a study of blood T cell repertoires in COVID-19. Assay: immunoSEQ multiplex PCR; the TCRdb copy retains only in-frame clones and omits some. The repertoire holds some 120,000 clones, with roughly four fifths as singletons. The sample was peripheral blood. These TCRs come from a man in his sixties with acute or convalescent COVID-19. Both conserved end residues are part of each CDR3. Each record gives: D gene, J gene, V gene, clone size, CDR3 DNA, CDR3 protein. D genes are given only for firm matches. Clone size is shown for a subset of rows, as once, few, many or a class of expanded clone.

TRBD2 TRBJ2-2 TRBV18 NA TGTGCCAGCTCACCCCAGCGGGGGCTGAACACCGGGGAGCTGTTTTTT CASSPQRGLNTGELFF
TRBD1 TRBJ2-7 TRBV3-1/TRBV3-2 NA TGTGCCAGCAGCCAGTGGACAGGGGAAGCAGAAGAGCAGTACTTC CASSQWTGEAEEQYF
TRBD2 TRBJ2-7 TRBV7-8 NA TGTGCCAGCAGCTTACGGGGAGCGGGAGCCGTGTACGAGCAGTACTTC CASSLRGAGAVYEQYF
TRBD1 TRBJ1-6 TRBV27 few TGTGCCAGCAGTTCACTCCTCAGGGGGCGCGGTAATTCACCCCTCCACTTT CASSSLLRGRGNSPLHF
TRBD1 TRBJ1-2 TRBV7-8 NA TGTGCCAGCAGCCCCCCTACCGGACAGGGGGCTCCCTCCAGCTATGGCTACACCTTC CASSPPTGQGAPSSYGYTF
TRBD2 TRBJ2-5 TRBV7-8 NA TGTGCCAGCAGCTTAGAACTAGCGAGTGAGAAAGAGACCCAGTACTTC CASSLELASEKETQYF
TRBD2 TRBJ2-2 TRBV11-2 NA TGTGCCAGCAGCTCCCTCCGAGGTAGCGGGAGCTACACCGGGGAGCTGTTTTTT CASSSLRGSGSYTGELFF
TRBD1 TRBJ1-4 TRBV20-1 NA TGCAGTGCTAGTTTCGGGACAGGGGCTGAAAAACTGTTTTTT CSASFGTGAEKLFF
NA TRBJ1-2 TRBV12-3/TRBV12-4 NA TGTGCCAGCACCCTACAGGCGAACTATGGCTACACCTTC CASTLQANYGYTF
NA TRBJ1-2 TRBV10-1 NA TGCGCCAGCAGTGAAGACAGGAGCTATGGCTACACCTTC CASSEDRSYGYTF
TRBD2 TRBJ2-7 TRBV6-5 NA TGTGCCAGCTCACTAGCGGCCACCTACGAGCAGTACTTC CASSLAATYEQYF
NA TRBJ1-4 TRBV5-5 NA TGTGCCAGCAGCTTCCCCGGACAAGGGGCGGGGAAACTGTTTTTT CASSFPGQGAGKLFF
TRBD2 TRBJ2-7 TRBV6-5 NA TGTGCCAGCAGCCAACTAGCGGGAGGGAACTACGAGCAGTACTTC CASSQLAGGNYEQYF
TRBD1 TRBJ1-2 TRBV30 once TGTGCCTGGGAAGCGACAGGGTTTAGCGACTATGGCTACACCTTC CAWEATGFSDYGYTF
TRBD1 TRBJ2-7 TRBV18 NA TGTGCCAGCTCACCGACCCCGACCGGGACAGCCTGGGGCGAGCAGTACTTC CASSPTPTGTAWGEQYF
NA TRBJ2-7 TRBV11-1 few TGTGCCAGCAGCTTAGGCGGTAGTATCTCCTACGAGCAGTACTTC CASSLGGSISYEQYF
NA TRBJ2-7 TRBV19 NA TGTGCCAGTAGTATTGCAGGAACAAACTACGAGCAGTACTTC CASSIAGTNYEQYF
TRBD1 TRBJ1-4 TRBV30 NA TGTGCCTGGAGTGTGGGACAGGGTAATGAAAAACTGTTTTTT CAWSVGQGNEKLFF
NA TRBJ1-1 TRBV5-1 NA TGCGCCAGCAGCCCTCACTACAGGGACGAGGGTGAAGCTTTCTTT CASSPHYRDEGEAFF
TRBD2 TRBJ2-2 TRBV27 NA TGTGCCAGCAGTTTTTCGGGAGGGGTCGCGAACACCGGGGAGCTGTTTTTT CASSFSGGVANTGELFF
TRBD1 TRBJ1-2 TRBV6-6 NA TGTGCCAGCAGTTCAGGGGGCATCGGCTACACCTTC CASSSGGIGYTF
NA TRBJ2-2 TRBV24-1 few TGTGCCACCAGTGACCCGAGGGTCCGGGAGCTGTTTTTT CATSDPRVRELFF
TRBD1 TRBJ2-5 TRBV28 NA TGTGCCAGCAGTTTGGGAGACAGGGATTGGGAGACCCAGTACTTC CASSLGDRDWETQYF
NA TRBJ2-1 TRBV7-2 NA TGTGCCAGCAGCTCTCGGTGGACATCCACCGATTACAATGAGCAGTTCTTC CASSSRWTSTDYNEQFF
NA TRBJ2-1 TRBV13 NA TGTGCCAGCAGCTTAGTACTAAATGAGCAGTTCTTC CASSLVLNEQFF
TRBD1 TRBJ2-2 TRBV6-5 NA TGTGCCAGCAGACAACAGGGGGTTAGCACCGGGGAGCTGTTTTTT CASRQQGVSTGELFF
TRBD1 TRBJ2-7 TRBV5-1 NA TGCGCCAGCAGCACCCAGTGGGGACAGGGCTACGAGCAGTACTTC CASSTQWGQGYEQYF
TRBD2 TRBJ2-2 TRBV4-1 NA TGCGCCAGCAGCCCGCGAGCGGGGACTAACACCGGGGAGCTGTTTTTT CASSPRAGTNTGELFF
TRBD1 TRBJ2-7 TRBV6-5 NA TGTGCCACCCTACCGTGGACAGGGGGCTACGAGCAGTACTTC CATLPWTGGYEQYF
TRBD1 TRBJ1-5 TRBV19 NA TGTGCCAGTAGTCTCGGTCGCCGATACCGGGACAGGCCTGATCAGCCCCAGCATTTT CASSLGRRYRDRPDQPQHF
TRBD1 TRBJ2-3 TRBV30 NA TGTGCCTGTCCGAACCGGGACAGTCCTCAAATTGGGCAGTATTTT CACPNRDSPQIGQYF
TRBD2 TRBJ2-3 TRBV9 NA TGTGCCAGCACCCCCAGGCCGGGAGGGTACACAGATACGCAGTATTTT CASTPRPGGYTDTQYF
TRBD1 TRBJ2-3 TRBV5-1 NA TGCGCCAGCAAACCCGGGACAGGGGGCGAAGATACGCAGTATTTT CASKPGTGGEDTQYF
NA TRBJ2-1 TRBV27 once TGTGCCAGCAGTTTGGTAACCCACCGGGACAAGGTCTTC CASSLVTHRDKVF
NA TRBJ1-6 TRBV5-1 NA TGCGCCAGCAGCCGGGAGGTCGGGGGAAAGTCACCCCTCCACTTT CASSREVGGKSPLHF
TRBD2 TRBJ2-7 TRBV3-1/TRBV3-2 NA TGTGCCAGCAGCCAAGGGCCAGGAACTAGCGGGTCCTACGAGCAGTACTTC CASSQGPGTSGSYEQYF
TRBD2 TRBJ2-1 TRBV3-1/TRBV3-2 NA TGTGCCAGCAGCCAAGGCCTCTTGCGTAGCGGGATCAGTGAGCAGTTCTTC CASSQGLLRSGISEQFF
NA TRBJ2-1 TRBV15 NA TGTGCCACCAGCAGAGAATCGTGGACAGTCAAACACAATGAGCAGTTCTTC CATSRESWTVKHNEQFF
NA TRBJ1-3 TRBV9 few TGTGCCAGCAGCGCCAGGGGAGACAGGAACTCTGGAAACACCATATATTTT CASSARGDRNSGNTIYF
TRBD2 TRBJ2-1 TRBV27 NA TGTGCCCCCTGTCGAGCGGGAGAAGGAGGGGGTGAGCAGTTCTTC CAPCRAGEGGGEQFF
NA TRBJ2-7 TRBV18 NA TGTGCCAGCTCACCCGACAGGAGTCCTCTCGGCGAGCAGTACTTC CASSPDRSPLGEQYF
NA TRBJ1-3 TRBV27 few TGTGCCAGCAGTCGGGGGGGGGTGGCCTCTGGAAACACCATATATTTT CASSRGGVASGNTIYF
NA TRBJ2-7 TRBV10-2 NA TGCGCCAGCACGGGTCTCTACGAGCAGTACTTC CASTGLYEQYF
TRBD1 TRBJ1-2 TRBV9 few TGTGCCAGCAGCGCCTGGGACAGAAGTAACTATGGCTACACCTTC CASSAWDRSNYGYTF
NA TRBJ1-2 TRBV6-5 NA TGTGCCAGCAGTTTGGAGCCTAACTATGGCTACACCTTC CASSLEPNYGYTF
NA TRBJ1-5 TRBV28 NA TGTGCCAGCACTCCCCGGGGGAATCGCAATCAGCCCCAGCATTTT CASTPRGNRNQPQHF
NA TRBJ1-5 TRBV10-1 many TGCGCCAGCGGGCCTCCTCGGGACAAAGTTCAATTTCAGCCCCAGCATTTT CASGPPRDKVQFQPQHF
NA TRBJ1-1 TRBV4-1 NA TGCGCCAGCAGCCAAGATGGGTCGGGGGGTAGTACTGAAGCTTTCTTT CASSQDGSGGSTEAFF
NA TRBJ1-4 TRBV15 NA TGTGCCACCAGCATACGGAAAGAAACTAAAAAACTGTTTTTT CATSIRKETKKLFF
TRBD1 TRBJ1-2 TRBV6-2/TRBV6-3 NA TGTGCCAGCAGTTACCCACAGGGGGCAGGTGGCTACACCTTC CASSYPQGAGGYTF
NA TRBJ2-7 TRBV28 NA TGTGCCAGCGTACCCGCGTCAGGACTAACCTACGAGCAGTACTTC CASVPASGLTYEQYF
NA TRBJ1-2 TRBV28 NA TGTGCCAGCAGCATACAGGGATCGGGCTATGGCTACACCTTC CASSIQGSGYGYTF
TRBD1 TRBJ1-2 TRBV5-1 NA TGCGCCAGCAGCCCTCCGACAGGGGGCGGCTATGGCTACACCTTC CASSPPTGGGYGYTF
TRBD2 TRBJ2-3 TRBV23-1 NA TGCGCCAGCAGTCAATTGACTAGCGGGAGGGACGAGCCCCTTAAGACAGATACGCAGTATTTT CASSQLTSGRDEPLKTDTQYF